These 27 T cell receptor beta chains came from one sample sequenced in a study of beta chain features in type 1 diabetes. Broader study findings: Significant though moderate, a shortening of TCRB CDR3s appeared in all four CD4+ subsets of Type 1 diabetes patients.

Which antigens these TCRs recognize remains unknown. TCRB transcripts that were expressed got sequenced, as all of the isolated RNA had been reverse transcribed. Assay: immunoSEQ multiplex PCR; the TCRdb copy retains only in-frame clones and omits some. Of 240,000 or so clones listed, roughly 14% are singletons. Sequenced material: naive CD4+ T cells from blood. The receptors here all came from a man aged 25-45 years with type 1 diabetes.

This clone occurred a few times. The chain links TRBV7-6 to TRBJ2-7; 11 bases map to TRBD1. With 5 bases clipped from V and 5 bases from J, the junction kept 14 bases outside the gene matches. CDR3 length: 17 residues. Germline loops: CDR1 SGHVS, CDR2 FNYEAQ. As DNA, the CDR3 is TGTGCCAGCAGCAAGCGAGTATCGGGGGGACAGGGGGACGAGCAGTACTTC. It is translated as CASSKRVSGGQGDEQYF.

This clone was counted between two and nine times. The sample has other DNA sequences that encode this CDR3 too. The rearrangement joins TRBV7-9 to TRBJ2-3; possible D gene TRBD1, 5 bases. Per germline, CDR1 SEHNR and CDR2 FQNEAQ (reference sequence). This CDR3 is built from 14 residues. Trimming left V 2 bases short and J 2 bases short, with 8 bases between. The CDR3 region has the DNA TGTGCCAGCAGCTTATCAGGGTCCACAGATACGCAGTATTTT. This gives the protein CASSLSGSTDTQYF. Full variable domain (rest looked up from reference TRBV7-9 and TRBJ2-3): DTGVSQNPRHKITKRGQNVTFRCDPISEHNRLYWYRQTLGQGPEFLTYFQNEAQLEKSRLLSDRFSAERPKGSFSTLEIQRTEQGDSAMYLCASSLSGSTDTQYFGPGTRLTVL.

The chain links TRBV6-5 to TRBJ2-1, with 9 bases fitting TRBD1. CDR1 MNHEY and CDR2 SVGAGI come from the germline V gene. The ends lost 6 bases at V and 4 bases at J; junction bases unmatched: 7. The CDR3 has 15 amino acids. The CDR3 here is CASSRQGDAYNEQFF. The DNA for the CDR3 is TGTGCCAGCAGCCGACAGGGGGACGCTTACAATGAGCAGTTCTTC.

The rearrangement joins TRBV4-1 to TRBJ2-5, with D possibly being TRBD1 (5 bases). The CDR3 length is 14 residues. The germline CDR1 and CDR2 sequences are MGHRA and YSYEKL. Trimming removed 2 bases from V and 3 bases from J, with 10 bases in between. Here the CDR3 DNA reads TGCGCCAGCAGCCAAAGGGGCAGGAAAGAGACCCAGTACTTC. It yields the protein CASSQRGRKETQYF.

The genes are TRBV9 and TRBJ2-7; D is ambiguous. Trimming cost V 2 bases and J 0 bases, with 12 bases left between them. Germline lookup yields CDR1 SGDLS and CDR2 YYNGEE. This CDR3 spans 15 amino acids. CDR3 bases: TGTGCCAGCAGCGTGACCCCAGGTACCTCCTACGAGCAGTACTTC. As protein: CASSVTPGTSYEQYF.

This clone was counted only a few times. This chain links TRBV5-1 with TRBJ1-4, with D possibly being TRBD1 (6 bases). Looked up from germline, CDR1 is SGHRS and CDR2 is YFSETQ. V was shortened by 4 bases and J by 8 bases, with 15 bases between the two germline ends. The CDR3 loop spans 14 amino acids. CDR3 loop: CASSPNRVGEKLFF. CDR3 nucleotides: TGCGCCAGCAGCCCGAACAGGGTCGGCGAAAAACTGTTTTTT. Based on the CDR3 plus reference TRBV5-1 and TRBJ1-4, the full variable domain is KAGVTQTPRYLIKTRGQQVTLSCSPISGHRSVSWYQQTPGQGLQFLFEYFSETQRNKGNFPGRFSGRQFSNSRSEMNVSTLELGDSALYLCASSPNRVGEKLFFGSGTQLSVL.

This clone was found a few times. This rearrangement joins TRBV1 to TRBJ1-5; the table calls TRBD1, which could not be checked here. TRBV1 is classified as a pseudogene. The CDR3 totals 11 residues. In DNA, the CDR3 is TGCACCGTTACAGGAAATCAGCCCCAGCATTTT. Its translation: CTVTGNQPQHF.

The sample holds a few counts of this clone. V is TRBV5-1 and J is TRBJ2-2; D is perhaps TRBD2 (5 bases). Germline CDR1 reads SGHRS; CDR2 reads YFSETQ. The CDR3 totals 15 residues. Trimming took 1 base from V and 8 from J, leaving 15 bases between them. CDR3 nucleotide sequence: TGCGCCAGCAGCTTGAGTCGGGGAGATGTTGGGGAGCTGTTTTTT. Translated: CASSLSRGDVGELFF.

V usage is TRBV9 and J usage is TRBJ2-1; possibly TRBD1 for D (6 bases). Looked up from germline, CDR1 is SGDLS and CDR2 is YYNGEE. Trimming shortened V by 0 bases and J by 0 bases, and 13 bases separated the two germline ends. This CDR3 comprises 17 residues. The CDR3 loop is CASSVGAGDFSYNEQFF. The DNA for the CDR3 is TGTGCCAGCAGCGTAGGGGCAGGGGATTTCTCCTACAATGAGCAGTTCTTC.

The table lists this clone with a few counts. The J gene is TRBJ2-1, the V gene TRBV11-3; possible D gene TRBD2, 5 bases. The CDR3 loop spans 15 amino acids. The germline CDR1 and CDR2 sequences are SGHNT and YENEEA. V was clipped by 3 bases and J by 1 base, with 10 bases between them. The CDR3 nucleotides are TGTGCCAGCAGCTTCATGAGGGCATCCTACAATGAGCAGTTCTTC. Translated: CASSFMRASYNEQFF.

In regard to this clone: Within the sample, other DNA sequences also encode this same CDR3. The chain has TRBV5-1 and TRBJ2-7; 8 positions agree with TRBD2. CDR3 size: 14 residues. The J segment lost 0 bases and the V segment lost 3 bases, leaving 2 bases of the junction unmatched. Germline V gene lookup returns CDR1 SGHRS and CDR2 YFSETQ. The CDR3 DNA sequence: TGCGCCAGCAGCTCCAGCGGGAGCTCCTACGAGCAGTACTTC. Its translation is CASSSSGSSYEQYF.

The rearrangement joins TRBV14 to TRBJ2-1; 14 bases line up with TRBD2. This CDR3 contains 19 residues. Per germline, CDR1 SGHDN and CDR2 FVKESK. The ends lost 3 bases at V and 5 bases at J; junction bases unmatched: 12. CDR3 bases: TGTGCCAGCAGCCATCGCTTTGGACTAGCGGGGGGCCCCGACAATGAGCAGTTCTTC. Translated: CASSHRFGLAGGPDNEQFF. Based on the CDR3 plus reference TRBV14 and TRBJ2-1, the full variable domain is EAGVTQFPSHSVIEKGQTVTLRCDPISGHDNLYWYRRVMGKEIKFLLHFVKESKQDESGMPNNRFLAERTGGTYSTLKVQPAELEDSGVYFCASSHRFGLAGGPDNEQFFGPGTRLTVL.

This clone turned up a few times. The chain uses TRBV19 and TRBJ2-7; TRBD2 matches at 13 bases. The length of the CDR3 is 15 residues. V shed 3 bases, J shed 4 bases, and the junction held 3 bases outside the gene matches. The germline V gene has CDR1 LNHDA and CDR2 SQIVND (reference sequence). In DNA form, the CDR3 reads TGTGCCAGTAGTATCTGGACTAGCGGGGGTTACGAGCAGTACTTC. Protein product: CASSIWTSGGYEQYF.

The chain couples TRBV7-9 to TRBJ1-6; D is possibly TRBD1 (6 bases). Germline values: CDR1 SEHNR, CDR2 FQNEAQ (reference sequence). V lost 5 bases and J lost 10, with 18 bases in between. This CDR3 spans 15 amino acids. The DNA of the CDR3 is TGTGCCAGCAGCCTACAAGGCAGGGGTGAATCACCCCTCCACTTT. Protein: CASSLQGRGESPLHF.

J is TRBJ2-1 and V is TRBV5-1; 12 bases align to TRBD2. V shed 1 base, J shed 8 bases, and the junction held 7 bases outside the gene matches. The CDR3 runs to 16 residues. The germline CDR1 and CDR2 sequences are SGHRS and YFSETQ. The CDR3 DNA reads as TGCGCCAGCAGCTTGCTCTCTAGCGGGAGGGGGGATGAGCAGTTCTTC. It codes for CASSLLSSGRGDEQFF.

V is TRBV5-1 and J is TRBJ2-7, with TRBD2 matching 9 bases. The ends lost 0 bases at V and 6 bases at J; junction bases unmatched: 4. The CDR3 has 14 amino acids. The germline V gene has CDR1 SGHRS and CDR2 YFSETQ. For the CDR3, the DNA is TGCGCCAGCAGCTTGGGGCGGGAGGGCCGCGAGCAGTACTTC. Protein: CASSLGREGREQYF.

The V and J genes are TRBV9 and TRBJ1-2; D is possibly TRBD1 (5 bases). The germline V gene has CDR1 SGDLS and CDR2 YYNGEE. Trimming took 4 bases from V and 7 from J, leaving 20 bases between them. The CDR3 spans 15 residues. The CDR3 DNA reads TGTGCCAGCAGCCCCCAAGGACATCCAGCGTCTGGCTACACCTTC. Its translation: CASSPQGHPASGYTF.

The V and J genes are TRBV7-2 and TRBJ1-1; D unclear. Deletions cut 5 bases from V and 1 base from J, with 8 bases between. This CDR3 is built from 13 residues. Germline V gene data show CDR1 as SGHTA and CDR2 as FQGNSA. The DNA for the CDR3 is TGTGCCAGCAGCGCCCCAGAGAACACTGAAGCTTTCTTT. It encodes CASSAPENTEAFF.

The chain has TRBV25-1 and TRBJ2-3; a weak D match, TRBD2 (5 bases). Trimming removed 3 bases from V and 0 bases from J, with 7 bases in between. The CDR3 covers 14 residues. Germline V gene lookup returns CDR1 MGHDK and CDR2 SYGVNS. The CDR3 is CASSDTRSTDTQYF. The CDR3 bases are TGTGCCAGCAGTGACACTAGGAGCACAGATACGCAGTATTTT. The full variable domain, in which reference TRBV25-1 and TRBJ2-3 provide the parts outside the CDR3, is EADIYQTPRYLVIGTGKKITLECSQTMGHDKMYWYQQDPGMELHLIHYSYGVNSTEKGDLSSESTVSRIRTEHFPLTLESARPSHTSQYLCASSDTRSTDTQYFGPGTRLTVL.

This clone was picked up a small number of times. V gene TRBV29-1 combines with J gene TRBJ2-1, with 10 nucleotides matching TRBD2. CDR1 and CDR2 from the germline V gene are SQVTM and ANQGSEA. V lost 7 bases, J lost 6 bases, and 6 bases stayed unmatched. This CDR3 is 13 amino acids long. The CDR3 loop reads CSAIAGGPNEQFF. The CDR3 DNA reads TGCAGCGCCATAGCGGGAGGTCCCAATGAGCAGTTCTTC.

This chain connects TRBV9 to TRBJ1-6; possibly TRBD1 for D (5 bases). The CDR3 loop spans 14 amino acids. The V gene's germline CDR1 is SGDLS and CDR2 YYNGEE. The germline V and J ends were trimmed by 0 bases and 7 bases, with 8 bases remaining between them. CDR3 bases: TGTGCCAGCAGCGTAGCAGGGAACAATTCACCCCTCCACTTT. It yields the protein CASSVAGNNSPLHF.

The table lists this clone with a few counts. V and J are TRBV2 and TRBJ1-2; TRBD1 matches at 9 bases. The V gene's germline CDR1 is SNHLY and CDR2 FYNNEI. Unmatched junction bases numbered 5, after V lost 6 bases and J lost 6 bases. This CDR3 comprises 13 residues. This CDR3 reads CASRGQGTDGYTF. The CDR3 nucleotides are TGTGCCAGCAGAGGACAGGGGACGGATGGCTACACCTTC.

This clone was seen a few times. J is TRBJ1-5 and V is TRBV5-4; 9 positions match TRBD1. This CDR3 has 13 amino acids. Germline V gene lookup returns CDR1 SGHNT and CDR2 YYREEE (reference sequence). Trimming took 6 bases from V and 14 from J; bases not matched to a gene: 12. DNA for the CDR3: TGTGCCAGCATCTTCAGGGGACAGGGTTACGAGCATTTT. This translates into CASIFRGQGYEHF.

This clone turned up a few times. The chain is built from TRBV5-1 and TRBJ2-7; 8 positions agree with TRBD1. With V trimmed by 0 bases and J by 6 bases, 8 bases remained unmatched. CDR3 size: 15 residues. Germline CDR1 SGHRS, CDR2 YFSETQ. The CDR3 region is CASSLVMGQAAEQYF. The CDR3 region has the DNA TGCGCCAGCAGCTTGGTTATGGGACAGGCAGCCGAGCAGTACTTC.

The V call is TRBV2, the J call TRBJ1-5, with D maybe TRBD1 (5 bases). Trimming stripped 8 bases from V and 11 bases from J, with 19 bases between. The germline gives CDR1 SNHLY, CDR2 FYNNEI. This CDR3 contains 13 residues. CDR3 in amino acids: CASSGRLGGTQHF. DNA for the CDR3: TGTGCCAGCTCGGGACGGCTGGGGGGGACCCAGCATTTT.

This clone has only a few counts. J is TRBJ2-7 and V is TRBV29-1; D not certain. V lost 4 bases to trimming and J lost 2 bases, with 9 bases between them. The CDR3 is made up of 12 amino acids. Germline values: CDR1 SQVTM, CDR2 ANQGSEA. CDR3 sequence reads: CSVGSATYEQYF. As DNA, the CDR3 is TGCAGCGTTGGTAGTGCAACCTACGAGCAGTACTTC.

There are a few counts of this clone. The chain combines TRBV5-1 with TRBJ1-5, with 7 nucleotides matching TRBD1. The V gene's germline CDR1 is SGHRS and CDR2 YFSETQ. J lost 0 bases, V lost 3 bases, and 3 bases had no gene match. The CDR3 has 15 amino acids. CDR3 amino acids: CASSWDSGSNQPQHF. The CDR3 coding sequence is TGCGCCAGCAGCTGGGACAGTGGTAGCAATCAGCCCCAGCATTTT.